Shown below are 29 T cell receptor beta chains from a single sample sequenced in a study of cytomegalovirus exposure and HLA in healthy donors (dated by TCRdb to about 2017). Library construction relied on the immunoSEQ multiplex PCR assay. The multiplex PCR relied on a mix of 60 forward primers for TCR Vbeta segments and 13 reverse primers for TCR Jbeta segments. TCRdb carries this immuneACCESS record with in-frame sequences only. Its versions omit some clonotypes, under half of them owing to an unresolved V gene in the studies checked, with the rest unexplained. The table kept for this sample lists some 110,000 clones. Roughly 6.6% of the sample is taken by the ten largest. Sample: PBMCs. These TCRs come from a man aged 35 to 55 in good health and CMV-seropositive.

The genes are TRBV27 and TRBJ1-2; the match to TRBD1 covers 10 bases. Germline V gene data show CDR1 as MNHEY and CDR2 as SMNVEV (reference sequence). Unmatched junction bases numbered 11, after V lost 4 bases and J lost 6 bases. CDR3 size: 16 residues. DNA for the CDR3: TGTGCCAGCAGTTCGCGCACGACAGGGGGCCTAAATGGCTACACCTTC. Translating gives CASSSRTTGGLNGYTF.

This chain uses TRBV4-1 with TRBJ1-4, with D perhaps TRBD1 (6 bases). Trimming pared 3 bases from V and 7 bases from J, leaving 15 bases between. This CDR3 comprises 15 residues. Germline V gene lookup returns CDR1 MGHRA and CDR2 YSYEKL. The CDR3 DNA reads TGCGCCAGCAGCCACCTTCCAGGGGAAGGTGAAAAACTGTTTTTT. This translates into CASSHLPGEGEKLFF.

The rearrangement links TRBV28 to TRBJ2-7; 10 nucleotides agree with TRBD2. CDR3 size: 14 residues. The V gene's germline CDR1 is MDHEN and CDR2 SYDVKM. After removal of 9 bases from V and 4 bases from J, the junction contained 9 bases not matched to a gene. CDR3 protein: CASWEREGRYEQYF. The CDR3 DNA sequence: TGTGCCAGTTGGGAGCGGGAGGGCCGGTACGAGCAGTACTTC.

The chain carries TRBV11-1 and TRBJ2-3; TRBD2 matches at 7 bases. Looked up from germline, CDR1 is SGHAT and CDR2 is FQDESV (reference sequence). The CDR3 runs to 15 residues. V dropped 2 bases and J dropped 2; count of bases not matched to a gene: 4. The DNA of the CDR3 is TGTGCCAGCAGCTTACTAGCGGCTAACACAGATACGCAGTATTTT. It yields the protein CASSLLAANTDTQYF.

The chain carries TRBV19 and TRBJ2-6, with unresolved D. Germline V gene data show CDR1 as LNHDA and CDR2 as SQIVND (reference sequence). CDR3 size: 14 residues. Deletions cut 4 bases from V and 0 bases from J, with 4 bases between. This CDR3 reads CASSKSSGANVLTF. The CDR3 nucleotides are TGTGCCAGTAGTAAGAGCTCTGGGGCCAACGTCCTGACTTTC.

This chain joins TRBV5-6 and TRBJ1-2, with 7 positions matching TRBD1. The CDR3 extends over 13 amino acids. Looked up from germline, CDR1 is SGHDT and CDR2 is YYEEEE. V was clipped by 6 bases and J by 7 bases; unmatched bases: 9. CDR3 sequence: CASTRDRASGYTF. The CDR3 DNA reads as TGTGCCAGCACGCGTGACAGGGCGAGTGGCTACACCTTC.

The chain combines TRBV6-1 with TRBJ2-7; the D is unclear. Trimming stripped 7 bases from V and 0 bases from J, with 7 bases between. The CDR3 is 12 amino acids. Germline CDR1 is MNHNS and CDR2 is SASEGT. CDR3 in amino acids: CASISSSYEQYF. In DNA form, the CDR3 reads TGTGCCAGCATAAGTAGCTCCTACGAGCAGTACTTC.

The genes are TRBV25-1 and TRBJ1-2; 7 bases match TRBD1. V trimming: 2 bases; J trimming: 10 bases; junction bases outside the gene matches: 7. The germline V gene encodes CDR1 MGHDK and CDR2 SYGVNS. CDR3 size: 13 residues. This chain's CDR3 is CASSEDRVPSYTF. The CDR3 bases are TGTGCCAGCAGTGAAGACAGGGTCCCCTCCTACACCTTC.

The rearrangement uses TRBV19 and TRBJ2-2, with TRBD2 matching over 8 bases. The germline gives CDR1 LNHDA, CDR2 SQIVND (reference sequence). V gave up 8 bases and J gave up 0 bases; unmatched junction bases: 11. The CDR3 extends over 17 amino acids. CDR3 in DNA: TGTGCCAGTTATCTAGCGGGCTCACCCACGAACACCGGGGAGCTGTTTTTT. Translation gives CASYLAGSPTNTGELFF. The whole variable domain, remainder taken from reference TRBV19 and TRBJ2-2, is DGGITQSPKYLFRKEGQNVTLSCEQNLNHDAMYWYRQDPGQGLRLIYYSQIVNDFQKGDIAEGYSVSREKKESFPLTVTSAQKNPTAFYLCASYLAGSPTNTGELFFGEGSRLTVL.

The chain employs TRBV29-1 and TRBJ2-1; 12 bases are a match to TRBD2. Germline lookup yields CDR1 SQVTM and CDR2 ANQGSEA. The CDR3 has 14 residues. Germline trimming cut 7 bases from V and 4 bases from J; bases unmatched to any gene: 5. The CDR3 sequence: CSDRTSGTYNEQFF. The CDR3 DNA follows: TGCAGCGACAGGACTAGCGGGACATACAATGAGCAGTTCTTC.

The gene calls are TRBV19 and TRBJ2-1; 10 nucleotides line up with TRBD2. The V segment lost 7 bases and the J segment 7 bases; nucleotides outside the gene matches: 4. The germline V gene has CDR1 LNHDA and CDR2 SQIVND (reference sequence). The length of the CDR3 is 13 residues. The CDR3 region is CASNPGLANEQFF. CDR3 in DNA: TGTGCCAGTAACCCGGGACTAGCGAATGAGCAGTTCTTC. Filled out from reference TRBV19 and TRBJ2-1, the complete variable domain reads DGGITQSPKYLFRKEGQNVTLSCEQNLNHDAMYWYRQDPGQGLRLIYYSQIVNDFQKGDIAEGYSVSREKKESFPLTVTSAQKNPTAFYLCASNPGLANEQFFGPGTRLTVL.

V gene TRBV7-8 combines with J gene TRBJ2-5; 9 bases fit TRBD1. With 2 bases clipped from V and 3 bases from J, the junction kept 7 bases outside the gene matches. Germline CDR1 reads SGHVS; CDR2 reads FQNEAQ. This CDR3 is built from 16 residues. The CDR3 loop reads CASSLTRTGEEETQYF. The CDR3 bases are TGTGCCAGCAGCTTAACCCGGACAGGGGAGGAAGAGACCCAGTACTTC. Full variable domain (missing parts from reference TRBV7-8 and TRBJ2-5): GAGVSQSPRYKVAKRGQDVALRCDPISGHVSLFWYQQALGQGPEFLTYFQNEAQLDKSGLPSDRFFAERPEGSVSTLKIQRTQQEDSAVYLCASSLTRTGEEETQYFGPGTRLLVL.

The chain links TRBV15 to TRBJ2-5, with 7 bases aligning to TRBD2. With V trimmed by 3 bases and J by 4 bases, 5 bases remained unmatched. The germline V gene has CDR1 LNHNV and CDR2 YYDKDF (reference sequence). This CDR3 region has 14 residues. The CDR3 DNA follows: TGTGCCACCAGCAGGGAGACTAGCCGAGAGACCCAGTACTTC. Its protein product is CATSRETSRETQYF.

The chain recombines TRBV2 with TRBJ2-7; possibly TRBD2 for D (6 bases). The CDR3 is 13 amino acids. Looked up from germline, CDR1 is SNHLY and CDR2 is FYNNEI. With 8 bases removed from V and 7 bases from J, the gap between germline ends came to 18 bases. CDR3 sequence: CASRDWGFAEQYF. The CDR3 DNA is TGTGCCAGCCGGGACTGGGGGTTCGCTGAGCAGTACTTC.

The rearrangement uses TRBV7-8 and TRBJ2-7; 7 bases match TRBD2. From germline, CDR1 is SGHVS and CDR2 FQNEAQ. Losses at the gene ends were 6 bases for V and 0 bases for J; bases not matched to a gene: 5. This CDR3 comprises 14 residues. CDR3 region: CASSSSGISYEQYF. In DNA, the CDR3 is TGTGCCAGCAGTTCTAGCGGTATCTCCTACGAGCAGTACTTC.

The chain employs TRBV9 and TRBJ1-2; 8 bases map to TRBD1. This CDR3 is built from 13 residues. V was clipped by 2 bases and J by 7 bases; unmatched bases: 4. The germline CDR1 and CDR2 sequences are SGDLS and YYNGEE. CDR3 in DNA: TGTGCCAGCAGCGTGACAGGGGAAGCTGGCTACACCTTC. This codes for CASSVTGEAGYTF.

This chain connects TRBV7-3 to TRBJ2-7; D is possibly TRBD2 (6 bases). From germline, CDR1 is SGHTA and CDR2 FQGTGA. This CDR3 has 15 residues. Trimming took off 6 bases at V and 0 bases at J, with 15 bases between the two ends. The CDR3 region is CASSFLASDSYEQYF. In DNA, the CDR3 is TGTGCCAGCAGTTTCCTGGCTAGCGACTCCTACGAGCAGTACTTC.

The J gene is TRBJ2-7, the V gene TRBV27, with TRBD1 as a possible D gene (6 bases). The germline CDR1 and CDR2 sequences are MNHEY and SMNVEV (reference sequence). This CDR3 has 15 amino acids. Between the trimmed V and J ends, which lost 4 bases and 4 bases, there was a span of 17 bases. The CDR3 reads CASSWVGAPEYEQYF. The DNA for the CDR3 is TGTGCCAGCAGTTGGGTGGGGGCTCCAGAATACGAGCAGTACTTC.

The chain carries TRBV28 and TRBJ1-3; 9 nucleotides line up with TRBD1. CDR1 is MDHEN and CDR2 is SYDVKM in the germline V gene. V lost 6 bases, J lost 4 bases, and 4 bases stayed unmatched. The CDR3 contains 14 residues. The CDR3 sequence: CASRTQGAGNTIYF. Written as DNA, the CDR3 is TGTGCCAGCAGAACACAGGGGGCAGGAAACACCATATATTTT.

The chain links TRBV2 to TRBJ2-7, with 7 bases aligning to TRBD1. The V gene's germline CDR1 is SNHLY and CDR2 FYNNEI. There are 12 residues in the CDR3. V shed 7 bases and J 6 bases; nucleotides not matched to a gene: 6. CDR3 bases: TGTGCCAGCATAAGGGACAGAGTCGAGCAGTACTTC. As protein: CASIRDRVEQYF.

The rearrangement joins TRBV6-5 to TRBJ2-7, with TRBD1 as a possible D gene (6 bases). This CDR3 comprises 15 residues. The germline V gene encodes CDR1 MNHEY and CDR2 SVGAGI. V dropped 6 bases and J dropped 2 bases, with 17 bases sitting between them. CDR3 sequence: CASSPRTDLPYEQYF. CDR3 coding DNA: TGTGCCAGCAGCCCCCGGACAGACCTCCCCTACGAGCAGTACTTC.

The chain recombines TRBV5-6 with TRBJ2-1; D is perhaps TRBD2 (5 bases). This CDR3 has 15 amino acids. The germline gives CDR1 SGHDT, CDR2 YYEEEE. With 4 bases removed from V and 7 bases from J, the gap between germline ends came to 18 bases. The CDR3 DNA reads as TGTGCCAGCAGCCCGGGAAGTCTCATCCGAAATGAGCAGTTCTTC. The encoded protein is CASSPGSLIRNEQFF.

V gene TRBV9 combines with J gene TRBJ1-2; the D is unclear. This CDR3 is built from 14 residues. Germline loops: CDR1 SGDLS, CDR2 YYNGEE. V shed 0 bases and J shed 1 base, with 7 bases lying between them. For the CDR3, the DNA is TGTGCCAGCAGCGTAGGTCGTTATAACTATGGCTACACCTTC. Amino acids: CASSVGRYNYGYTF.

This chain joins TRBV30 and TRBJ2-1; D is uncertain. The CDR3 extends over 13 amino acids. V lost 3 bases, J lost 1 base, and 7 bases lay in between. CDR1 is GTSNPN and CDR2 is SVGIG in the germline V gene (reference sequence). CDR3 DNA: TGTGCCTGGAGCCAGTCTTCCTACAATGAGCAGTTCTTC. This encodes CAWSQSSYNEQFF. The full variable domain, in which reference TRBV30 and TRBJ2-1 provide the parts outside the CDR3, is SQTIHQWPATLVQPVGSPLSLECTVEGTSNPNLYWYRQAAGRGLQLLFYSVGIGQISSEVPQNLSASRPQDRQFILSSKKLLLSDSGFYLCAWSQSSYNEQFFGPGTRLTVL.

The V and J genes are TRBV29-1 and TRBJ2-5, with 7 bases that match TRBD2. V lost 3 bases and J lost 5; bases outside the gene matches: 6. Germline V gene sequence: CDR1 SQVTM, CDR2 ANQGSEA. CDR3 length: 13 residues. The CDR3 coding sequence is TGCAGCGTTGAGGGCGGGAGTAGGGAGACCCAGTACTTC. This sequence encodes CSVEGGSRETQYF.

The chain uses TRBV5-6 and TRBJ2-1; tentatively, D is TRBD1 (5 bases). Germline-derived CDR1 and CDR2 are SGHDT and YYEEEE. V lost 0 bases and J lost 6, with 10 bases in between. The CDR3 extends over 14 amino acids. The CDR3 DNA is TGTGCCAGCAGCTTGGGGCAGGGTCCCAATGAGCAGTTCTTC. Protein sequence: CASSLGQGPNEQFF.

The CDR3: CASSLGLYRNEQFF. In DNA form, the CDR3 reads TGCGCCAGCAGCCTTGGACTATACCGCAATGAGCAGTTCTTC. The chain links TRBV4-1 to TRBJ2-1; D possibly corresponds to TRBD2 (6 bases). Trimming took off 4 bases at V and 6 bases at J, with 13 bases between the two ends. Germline V gives CDR1 MGHRA, CDR2 YSYEKL. The CDR3 totals 14 residues.

This chain links TRBV10-3 with TRBJ1-4; D gene ambiguous. V was trimmed by 5 bases and J by 4 bases, leaving 11 bases between them. The CDR3 is made up of 14 amino acids. Germline CDR1 reads ENHRY; CDR2 reads SYGVKD. CDR3 amino acids: CAISWADDNEKLFF. Written as DNA, the CDR3 is TGTGCCATCAGTTGGGCAGACGATAATGAAAAACTGTTTTTT.

The chain links TRBV5-6 to TRBJ1-1, with 8 bases lining up with TRBD1. Per germline, CDR1 SGHDT and CDR2 YYEEEE. This CDR3 has 17 residues. J was trimmed by 10 bases and V by 0 bases; bases with no gene match: 17. The CDR3 is CASSLVESGGELWGAFF. The CDR3 DNA follows: TGTGCCAGCAGCTTGGTTGAGTCAGGGGGCGAATTGTGGGGAGCTTTCTTT.